The rows below give T cell receptor beta chains drawn from one sample of a study of CD8 T cells in ankylosing spondylitis. TCRdb itself ran the 5' RACE reads through MiXCR, one entry per CDR3 protein. The data show 250,000 to 350,000 distinct CDR3 sequences, approximately 20% seen once. The specimen sequenced was blood, either unsorted or a sorted T cell fraction (not recorded which). The origin of the receptors is a male donor with ankylosing spondylitis or in good health (not recorded which). Both conserved end residues are part of each CDR3. The D gene is left open where the match is weak. Clone size, where shown, is once, few, many, or a class for clones that have expanded.

- | TRBJ1-6 | TRBV3-1 | - | CASSGGVSPLHF | TGTGCCAGCAGCGGAGGGGTTTCACCCCTCCACTTT
- | TRBJ1-3 | TRBV12-3/TRBV12-4 | few | CASNSGSGNTIYF | TGTGCCAGCAACTCAGGCTCTGGAAACACCATATATTTT
TRBD1 | TRBJ2-3 | TRBV5-1 | many | CASSKGDRTFTDTQYF | TGCGCCAGCAGCAAAGGGGACAGAACCTTTACAGATACGCAGTATTTT
- | TRBJ2-6 | TRBV28 | - | CASSLPIGANVLTF | TGTGCCAGCAGCCTCCCGATTGGGGCCAACGTCCTGACTTTC
- | TRBJ1-1 | TRBV6-5 | - | CASSDASTEAFF | TGTGCCAGCTCAGACGCAAGCACTGAAGCTTTCTTT
- | TRBJ2-5 | TRBV2 | many | CASSETRGEQETQYF | TGTGCCAGCAGTGAAACTAGGGGGGAACAAGAGACCCAGTACTTC
- | TRBJ1-3 | TRBV6-1 | many | CASRRQASSGNTIYF | TGTGCCAGCAGAAGACAGGCGAGCTCTGGAAACACCATATATTTT
- | TRBJ2-3 | TRBV4-1 | few | CASSQAAAEGSTDTQYF | TGCGCCAGCAGCCAAGCTGCGGCCGAGGGAAGCACAGATACGCAGTATTTT
- | TRBJ1-4 | TRBV5-1 | - | CASSLQGPFEKLFF | TGCGCCAGCAGCTTGCAGGGCCCATTCGAAAAACTGTTTTTT
TRBD1 | TRBJ2-3 | TRBV12-3/TRBV12-4 | few | CASSGRDRGVRTDTQYF | TGTGCCAGCAGCGGCCGGGACAGGGGAGTACGCACAGATACGCAGTATTTT
- | TRBJ1-6 | TRBV4-2 | few | CASSQDARDSPLHF | TGTGCCAGCAGCCAAGATGCAAGGGATTCACCCCTCCACTTT
- | TRBJ2-2 | TRBV28 | - | CASSLGWNTGELFF | TGTGCCAGCAGTTTGGGCTGGAACACCGGGGAGCTGTTTTTT
TRBD1 | TRBJ1-2 | TRBV6-1 | - | CASSRQGRVQDNYTF | TGTGCCAGCAGTAGACAGGGACGGGTACAAGACAACTACACCTTC
- | TRBJ1-6 | TRBV5-1 | few | CASNTGGGRSAPLHF | TGCGCCAGCAACACTGGGGGGGGCCGCAGCGCCCCCCTCCACTTT
- | TRBJ2-5 | TRBV5-1 | few | CASSPEPVVREETQYF | TGCGCCAGCAGCCCAGAACCTGTGGTTCGGGAAGAGACCCAGTACTTC
TRBD2 | TRBJ2-1 | TRBV11-2 | few | CASSLAASGPYNEQFF | TGTGCCAGCAGCTTAGCGGCTAGCGGCCCCTACAATGAGCAGTTCTTC
- | TRBJ2-1 | TRBV21-1 | few | CASRGQNNEQFF | TGTGCCAGCAGAGGACAGAACAATGAGCAGTTCTTC
- | TRBJ2-3 | TRBV18 | few | CASSPSSTGPLTDTQYF | TGTGCCAGCTCACCATCTTCGACAGGCCCCCTCACAGATACGCAGTATTTT
TRBD1 | TRBJ2-1 | TRBV6-1 | - | CASSPSGTGQKRDSEQFF | TGTGCCAGCAGTCCCAGTGGTACAGGTCAAAAAAGGGACAGTGAGCAGTTCTTC